Following are 21 T cell receptor beta chains from one sample sequenced in a study of blood T cell repertoires in COVID-19. Assay used: immunoSEQ multiplex PCR; TCRdb lists only in-frame clones, some missing. The repertoire holds 200,000 to 300,000 clones, with around 90% as singletons. Sample: peripheral blood. The receptors were sampled from a man between 60 and 70 years old who had recovered from COVID-19.

The CDR3 here is CASSSGTDTTTNEKLFF. The DNA for the CDR3 is TGTGCCAGCAGTTCCGGGACAGACACAACAACTAATGAAAAACTGTTTTTT. V gene TRBV9 combines with J gene TRBJ1-4; 7 bases are a match to TRBD1. CDR3 length: 17 residues. Per the germline V gene, CDR1 is SGDLS and CDR2 is YYNGEE. V dropped 5 bases and J dropped 0; count of bases not matched to a gene: 10. Combining the CDR3 with reference TRBV9 and TRBJ1-4 gives the whole variable domain DSGVTQTPKHLITATGQRVTLRCSPRSGDLSVYWYQQSLDQGLQFLIQYYNGEERAKGNILERFSAQQFPDLHSELNLSSLELGDSALYFCASSSGTDTTTNEKLFFGSGTQLSVL.

The gene calls are TRBV24-1 and TRBJ1-2; D is perhaps TRBD1 (5 bases). CDR1 is KGHDR and CDR2 is SFDVKD in the germline V gene. This CDR3 has 15 amino acids. Trimming took 0 bases from V and 3 from J, leaving 10 bases between them. The CDR3 region is CATSDLAQDHYGYTF. CDR3 bases: TGTGCCACCAGTGATTTGGCACAGGACCACTATGGCTACACCTTC.

The chain carries TRBV12-3 or TRBV12-4 and TRBJ1-1; D gene ambiguous. The CDR3 is 13 amino acids. V was shortened by 7 bases and J by 0 bases, with 9 bases between the two germline ends. The chain's CDR3 is CASTGSLNTEAFF. CDR3 in DNA: TGTGCCAGCACCGGTTCATTGAACACTGAAGCTTTCTTT.

V and J are TRBV27 and TRBJ1-1; D is unclear. This CDR3 is built from 14 residues. The V end lost 3 bases, the J end lost 3 bases, and 11 bases lay between the germline ends. From germline, CDR1 is MNHEY and CDR2 SMNVEV (reference sequence). CDR3 sequence reads: CASSFLWGDTEAFF. In DNA, the CDR3 is TGTGCCAGCAGTTTCCTCTGGGGAGACACTGAAGCTTTCTTT.

The chain has TRBV2 and TRBJ1-4; 7 bases fit TRBD1. The CDR3 runs 15 residues. Germline loops: CDR1 SNHLY, CDR2 FYNNEI. The V segment lost 6 bases and the J segment 4 bases; nucleotides outside the gene matches: 8. CDR3 region: CASRSRDSINEKLFF. CDR3 coding DNA: TGTGCCAGCAGAAGTAGGGACAGCATTAATGAAAAACTGTTTTTT. Complete variable domain (other parts from reference TRBV2 and TRBJ1-4): EPEVTQTPSHQVTQMGQEVILRCVPISNHLYFYWYRQILGQKVEFLVSFYNNEISEKSEIFDDQFSVERPDGSNFTLKIRSTKLEDSAMYFCASRSRDSINEKLFFGSGTQLSVL.

This rearrangement joins TRBV20-1 to TRBJ1-4; D remains unclear. Trimming cost V 3 bases and J 8 bases, with 7 bases left between them. Germline V gene sequence: CDR1 DFQATT, CDR2 SNEGSKA (reference sequence). CDR3 length: 11 residues. The DNA of the CDR3 is TGCAGTGCTAGTCTTATGGAAAAACTGTTTTTT. Translation: CSASLMEKLFF.

This rearrangement joins TRBV5-5 to TRBJ2-2, with D maybe TRBD2 (5 bases). Germline V CDR1 and CDR2: SGHKS, YYEKEE (reference sequence). The ends were cut back, 6 bases at V and 0 bases at J, with 9 bases in the middle. The CDR3 contains 14 residues. This CDR3 is CASMATTNTGELFF. The CDR3 DNA reads TGTGCCAGCATGGCGACTACGAACACCGGGGAGCTGTTTTTT.

The CDR3 nucleotides read TGTGCCAGCAGCCAAGTTCCAGGTACCAATCAGCCCCAGCATTTT. It specifies CASSQVPGTNQPQHF. This chain joins TRBV3-1 (or the pseudogene TRBV3-2) and TRBJ1-5; D is ambiguous. This CDR3 region has 15 residues. CDR1 is LGHDT, CDR2 YNNKEL, per germline (reference sequence). V lost 1 base and J 3 bases, leaving 10 bases between the germline ends.

The rearrangement uses TRBV19 and TRBJ2-7; unclear D gene. The ends were cut back, 0 bases at V and 8 bases at J, with 17 bases in the middle. Germline CDR1 reads LNHDA; CDR2 reads SQIVND (reference sequence). This CDR3 spans 15 amino acids. The CDR3 DNA sequence: TGTGCCAGTAGTATAGACTCCTTCTCCTTCTATCAGCAGTACTTC. This encodes CASSIDSFSFYQQYF.

The rearrangement joins TRBV19 to TRBJ1-6, with no clear D. Germline V gives CDR1 LNHDA, CDR2 SQIVND (reference sequence). V was shortened by 3 bases and J by 8 bases, with 8 bases between the two germline ends. This CDR3 contains 13 residues. The CDR3 spells CASSIRRDSPLHF. The CDR3 bases are TGTGCCAGTAGTATTCGGAGGGATTCACCCCTCCACTTT. The whole variable domain, remainder taken from reference TRBV19 and TRBJ1-6, is DGGITQSPKYLFRKEGQNVTLSCEQNLNHDAMYWYRQDPGQGLRLIYYSQIVNDFQKGDIAEGYSVSREKKESFPLTVTSAQKNPTAFYLCASSIRRDSPLHFGNGTRLTVT.

The gene calls are TRBV2 and TRBJ2-7; D perhaps matches TRBD1 (6 bases). In germline, CDR1 is SNHLY, CDR2 FYNNEI. CDR3 length: 14 amino acids. Trimming removed 3 bases at V and 5 bases at J, with 14 bases between. CDR3 in amino acids: CASSDSGTYNEQYF. The CDR3 coding sequence is TGTGCCAGCAGTGATTCAGGGACATACAACGAGCAGTACTTC.

This chain connects TRBV3-1 (or the pseudogene TRBV3-2) to TRBJ1-1, with 9 nucleotides matching TRBD1. CDR1 is LGHDT and CDR2 is YNNKEL in the germline V gene (reference sequence). The V gene end was trimmed by 3 bases and the J gene end by 5 bases; junction bases not matched to a gene: 4. The length of the CDR3 is 14 residues. CDR3 DNA: TGTGCCAGCAGCCAGGGACAGGGACGGACTGAAGCTTTCTTT. Translated: CASSQGQGRTEAFF.

The chain recombines TRBV24-1 with TRBJ1-1, with D hard to call. The V end lost 3 bases, the J end lost 2 bases, and 3 bases lay between the germline ends. In germline, CDR1 is KGHDR, CDR2 SFDVKD. The CDR3 extends over 12 amino acids. The DNA for the CDR3 is TGTGCCACCAGTGATCTAAACACTGAAGCTTTCTTT. Translated: CATSDLNTEAFF.

The CDR3 region has the DNA TGTGCCAGCAGTTTGGGAGGGGGGCTCCCCGAGGATACGCAGTATTTT. This translates into CASSLGGGLPEDTQYF. The chain uses TRBV28 and TRBJ2-3, with D possibly TRBD2 on 7 matching bases. CDR3 length: 16 residues. Trimming took off 3 bases at V and 6 bases at J, with 19 bases between the two ends. Germline V CDR1 and CDR2: MDHEN, SYDVKM.

The chain is built from TRBV5-5 and TRBJ2-7, with D perhaps TRBD1 (5 bases). Trimming stripped 1 base from V and 0 bases from J, with 11 bases between. The CDR3 length is 15 residues. CDR1 SGHKS and CDR2 YYEKEE come from the germline V gene (reference sequence). This chain's CDR3 is CASSLKGRGSYEQYV. The CDR3 DNA reads as TGTGCCAGCAGCTTGAAGGGAAGGGGCTCCTACGAGCAGTACGTC.

This clone has just a few counts. The CDR3 is CASSQDLTSGGVSTDTQYF. CDR3 coding DNA: TGTGCCAGCAGCCAAGATCTGACTAGCGGGGGCGTCAGCACAGATACGCAGTATTTT. The rearrangement links TRBV4-2 to TRBJ2-3; 12 bases map to TRBD2. The germline V gene has CDR1 LGHNA and CDR2 YNFKEQ. The CDR3 length is 19 residues. Germline trimming cut 0 bases from V and 0 bases from J; bases unmatched to any gene: 7.

CDR3 loop: CAWSVSERQPQHF. CDR3 bases: TGTGCCTGGAGTGTGTCAGAAAGACAGCCCCAGCATTTT. V gene TRBV30 combines with J gene TRBJ1-5; D remains ambiguous. V was cut by 0 bases and J by 7 bases, with 10 bases left in between. Germline values: CDR1 GTSNPN, CDR2 SVGIG (reference sequence). The CDR3 runs to 13 residues.

This sequence joins TRBV19 and TRBJ1-5; TRBD1 agrees at 8 bases. Germline V gives CDR1 LNHDA, CDR2 SQIVND (reference sequence). This CDR3 spans 17 amino acids. V trimming: 1 base; J trimming: 7 bases; junction bases outside the gene matches: 12. CDR3 sequence: CASSIAGTGILGQPQHF. CDR3 DNA: TGTGCCAGTAGTATAGCGGGGACAGGTATTCTGGGCCAGCCCCAGCATTTT.

The gene calls are TRBV6-1 and TRBJ2-7; a weak D match, TRBD2 (6 bases). The germline gives CDR1 MNHNS, CDR2 SASEGT. Trimming stripped 0 bases from V and 3 bases from J, with 12 bases between. This CDR3 spans 15 amino acids. The CDR3 DNA sequence: TGTGCCAGCAGTGAAGCCGACGGAGGGTACTACGAGCAGTACGTC. Encoded protein: CASSEADGGYYEQYV.

The chain employs TRBV19 and TRBJ2-2, with D tentatively TRBD1 (7 bases). Per the germline V gene, CDR1 is LNHDA and CDR2 is SQIVND (reference sequence). V was trimmed by 7 bases and J by 3 bases, leaving 15 bases between them. This CDR3 comprises 15 residues. DNA of the CDR3: TGTGCCAGTACAAGGAGGGGGCCCGACACCGGGGAGCTGTTTTTT. Its translation is CASTRRGPDTGELFF.

The chain recombines TRBV5-1 with TRBJ1-1, with D possibly TRBD1 on 6 matching bases. Per germline, CDR1 SGHRS and CDR2 YFSETQ. V gave up 3 bases and J gave up 3 bases, with 9 bases separating them. This CDR3 contains 13 residues. The CDR3 here is CASSWDIYTEAFF. In nucleotides, the CDR3 is TGCGCCAGCAGCTGGGACATCTACACTGAAGCTTTCTTT.